The entry below gives a single TCR beta chain sequence along with its context. Its antigen is not identified. This entry comes from a study of cytomegalovirus exposure and HLA in healthy donors. Primers: 60 Vbeta forward and 13 Jbeta reverse. Clones were sequenced by immunoSEQ multiplex PCR, and TCRdb holds only the in-frame ones, with some missing. The sample records 140,000 or so clones, approximately 79% being singletons. V was cut by 2 bases and J by 5 bases, with 9 bases left in between. The CDR3 sequence is 13 residues long. The germline V gene has CDR1 MNHEY and CDR2 SMNVEV (reference sequence). Notes on the study in general: Analyzed later, most CMV-associated TCR beta chains appeared HLA-restricted. CMV antigen specificity was confirmed in vitro for three CMV-associated chains.

Sequenced material: PBMCs. J is TRBJ2-5 and V is TRBV27; D is possibly TRBD2 (6 bases). This receptor was taken from a young man in good health and CMV-seropositive. The CDR3 DNA follows: TGTGCCAGCAGTTTAGCGGGAAGGGAGACCCAGTACTTC. It codes for CASSLAGRETQYF.